Below, one TCR beta chain is given with its context. These data come from a study of blood T cell repertoires in COVID-19. The table came from immunoSEQ multiplex PCR; TCRdb's copy has only in-frame clones and leaves some out. This sample has around 56,000 clones, with 81% found just once. Looked up from germline, CDR1 is SGHNT and CDR2 is YYREEE (reference sequence). The ends were cut back, 2 bases at V and 1 base at J, with 7 bases in the middle. The CDR3 sequence is 13 residues long. The J gene is TRBJ2-7, the V gene TRBV5-4, with D unclear. Input material: peripheral blood. The clonotype was recovered from a woman aged 80 or over with active or convalescent COVID-19. CDR3 in amino acids: CASSFEDSYEQYF. The CDR3, as DNA: TGTGCCAGCAGCTTTGAGGATTCCTACGAGCAGTACTTC.